These 18 T cell receptor beta chains share one sample of origin, sequenced in a study of Graves' ophthalmopathy and Graves' hyperthyroidism. The authors amplified TCR beta CDR3 regions, and they did so from RNA transcripts for repertoire sequencing. HTBI primers were used in a first-round RT-PCR, which preceded a second-round multiplex PCR. TCRdb processed the multiplex PCR reads anew with MiXCR; each CDR3 protein has one entry. The repertoire holds more than 1,000,000 distinct CDR3 sequences, with approximately 35% as singletons. Material: peripheral blood or thyroid tissue (not recorded which). These receptor sequences come from an adult man with Graves' hyperthyroidism.

This chain uses TRBV27 with TRBJ1-5, with 8 bases fitting TRBD1. Germline CDR1 reads MNHEY; CDR2 reads SMNVEV (reference sequence). The J segment lost 5 bases and the V segment lost 6 bases, leaving 12 bases of the junction unmatched. CDR3 length: 16 amino acids. The CDR3, as DNA: TGTGCCAGCAGACCCCTGAGCCAGGGGGCTTATCAGCCCCAGCATTTT. Its protein product is CASRPLSQGAYQPQHF.

This clonotype was detected a few times. A clone one base away is much larger, so this may be a read error. This chain uses TRBV24-1 with TRBJ1-5; D is unresolved. Trimming pared 4 bases from V and 3 bases from J, leaving 6 bases between. The V gene's germline CDR1 is KGHDR and CDR2 SFDVKD. This CDR3 contains 13 residues. The CDR3 DNA reads TGTGCCACCAGTGAATTGGACAATCAGCCCCAGCATTTT. Translating it yields CATSELDNQPQHF.

This chain joins TRBV11-2 and TRBJ1-1; TRBD1 might be the D (5 bases). The V gene's germline CDR1 is SGHAT and CDR2 FQNNGV. Trimming removed 7 bases at V and 5 bases at J, with 11 bases between. The CDR3 contains 12 residues. CDR3 sequence: CASTGVQTEAFF. CDR3 sequence (DNA): TGTGCCAGCACGGGGGTCCAAACTGAAGCTTTCTTT.

The rearrangement joins TRBV12-3 or TRBV12-4 to TRBJ2-7, with D possibly matching TRBD2 (6 bases). This CDR3 comprises 16 residues. With 5 bases removed from V and 1 base from J, the gap between germline ends came to 18 bases. CDR3 coding DNA: TGTGCCAGCAGTCCCCGTGGAGGGCCTGGATCCTACGAGCAGTACTTC. Amino acid sequence: CASSPRGGPGSYEQYF.

This chain links TRBV9 with TRBJ2-7; 7 bases agree with TRBD1. With V trimmed by 2 bases and J by 0 bases, 20 bases remained unmatched. The CDR3 spans 20 residues. The germline V gene has CDR1 SGDLS and CDR2 YYNGEE. The CDR3 nucleotides read TGTGCCAGCAGCGTTGAATCCCGAGAACCCGGACAGGCGAGCTCCTACGAGCAGTACTTC. It codes for CASSVESREPGQASSYEQYF.

The table lists this clonotype with many counts. The chain links TRBV5-1 to TRBJ2-7, with 7 bases that match TRBD1. CDR1 is SGHRS, CDR2 YFSETQ, per germline. This CDR3 region has 14 residues. J gave up 2 bases and V 4 bases, and 6 bases lay outside the gene matches. DNA for the CDR3: TGCGCCAGCAGCGTACGACAGGGACCCTACGAGCAGTACTTC. Translation gives CASSVRQGPYEQYF.

This clonotype was recorded many times. V is TRBV7-9 and J is TRBJ1-2; D is unresolved. V was clipped by 3 bases and J by 4 bases, with 12 bases between them. Germline loops: CDR1 SEHNR, CDR2 FQNEAQ (reference sequence). The CDR3 has 14 residues. This chain's CDR3 is CASSFDRAVYGYTF. Here the CDR3 DNA reads TGTGCCAGCAGCTTTGACCGAGCAGTCTATGGCTACACCTTC.

This clonotype was seen at least ten times. The chain has TRBV7-2 and TRBJ2-5, with 7 positions matching TRBD1. J lost 2 bases, V lost 5 bases, and 8 bases had no gene match. This CDR3 is 15 amino acids long. CDR1 is SGHTA and CDR2 is FQGNSA in the germline V gene. As DNA, the CDR3 is TGTGCCAGCAGCCTACAACCGGGACAGCAAGAGACCCAGTACTTC. This sequence encodes CASSLQPGQQETQYF.

The CDR3: CASSARQGPNTEAFF. The CDR3 region has the DNA TGTGCCAGCAGCGCAAGACAGGGGCCGAACACTGAAGCTTTCTTT. The chain carries TRBV6-6 and TRBJ1-1, with 8 positions matching TRBD1. V trimming: 6 bases; J trimming: 1 base; junction bases outside the gene matches: 7. This CDR3 is 15 amino acids long. Germline-derived CDR1 and CDR2 are MNHNY and SVGAGI (reference sequence).

This clonotype was found many times. The rearrangement uses TRBV2 and TRBJ1-2; TRBD1 might be the D (6 bases). V lost 3 bases and J 3 bases, leaving 11 bases between the germline ends. This CDR3 comprises 14 residues. CDR1 is SNHLY and CDR2 is FYNNEI in the germline V gene. The CDR3 here is CASSDNGGYYGYTF. CDR3 in DNA: TGTGCCAGCAGTGATAATGGGGGCTACTATGGCTACACCTTC.

This chain links TRBV12-3 or TRBV12-4 with TRBJ2-2; the D gene could be TRBD1 or TRBD2 (5 bases each). The CDR3 totals 17 residues. V lost 4 bases, J lost 5 bases, and 20 bases lay in between. The CDR3 protein is CASSWAGPRDGTGELFF. DNA for the CDR3: TGTGCCAGCAGTTGGGCAGGGCCCAGGGACGGAACCGGGGAGCTGTTTTTT.

This clonotype was detected ten times or more. This sequence joins TRBV7-8 and TRBJ1-5; the D is unclear. Looked up from germline, CDR1 is SGHVS and CDR2 is FQNEAQ. The CDR3 runs 16 residues. Deletions cut 2 bases from V and 2 bases from J, with 13 bases between. CDR3 in amino acids: CASSLLRGDGNQPQHF. The DNA for the CDR3 is TGTGCCAGCAGCTTACTACGAGGAGACGGCAATCAGCCCCAGCATTTT.

The chain combines TRBV20-1 with TRBJ2-7; the match to TRBD1 covers 12 bases. The CDR3 runs to 14 residues. In germline, CDR1 is DFQATT, CDR2 SNEGSKA (reference sequence). After removal of 6 bases from V and 6 bases from J, the junction contained 9 bases not matched to a gene. The CDR3 DNA follows: TGCAGTGCCAGCAGCCCGGGACAGGGGGCCGAGCAGTACTTC. Translating it yields CSASSPGQGAEQYF.

This clonotype was detected ten times or more. This chain uses TRBV10-3 with TRBJ2-5; D uncertain. V dropped 3 bases and J dropped 3 bases, with 5 bases sitting between them. This CDR3 comprises 12 residues. CDR1 ENHRY and CDR2 SYGVKD come from the germline V gene. The CDR3 bases are TGTGCCATCAGTGACGGAAAAGAGACCCAGTACTTC. It codes for CAISDGKETQYF.

The chain carries TRBV7-9 and TRBJ1-2; D remains ambiguous. V was trimmed by 5 bases and J by 6 bases, leaving 10 bases between them. The CDR3 is 12 residues long. Germline assignment: CDR1 SEHNR and CDR2 FQNEAQ (reference sequence). CDR3 in amino acids: CASSVRADGYTF. In nucleotides, the CDR3 is TGTGCCAGCAGCGTTCGCGCCGATGGCTACACCTTC.

V is TRBV9 and J is TRBJ2-7, with TRBD2 identical over 11 bases. CDR3 length: 18 amino acids. With V trimmed by 0 bases and J by 5 bases, 13 bases remained unmatched. Per germline, CDR1 SGDLS and CDR2 YYNGEE. This CDR3 is CASSVGVGTSGRSNEQYF. DNA of the CDR3: TGTGCCAGCAGCGTAGGGGTAGGTACTAGCGGGAGATCGAACGAGCAGTACTTC. Based on the CDR3 plus reference TRBV9 and TRBJ2-7, the full variable domain is DSGVTQTPKHLITATGQRVTLRCSPRSGDLSVYWYQQSLDQGLQFLIQYYNGEERAKGNILERFSAQQFPDLHSELNLSSLELGDSALYFCASSVGVGTSGRSNEQYFGPGTRLTVT.

This clonotype appeared a few times. The chain uses TRBV20-1 and TRBJ2-7; TRBD2 agrees at 16 bases. V was pared by 6 bases and J by 2 bases, with 16 bases of the junction left unmatched. The CDR3 covers 19 residues. CDR1 and CDR2 (germline): DFQATT, SNEGSKA (reference sequence). CDR3 coding DNA: TGCAGTGCGTGTACTCCGGGACTAGCGGGAGGGCCGGGGCCCTACGAGCAGTACTTC. It translates to CSACTPGLAGGPGPYEQYF.

This clonotype was found a few times. V is TRBV11-2 and J is TRBJ1-4, with D possibly being TRBD1 (6 bases). The CDR3 length is 16 residues. V lost 5 bases to trimming and J lost 5 bases, with 18 bases between them. The germline V gene encodes CDR1 SGHAT and CDR2 FQNNGV. The CDR3 reads CASSHHETGSNEKLFF. CDR3 nucleotide sequence: TGTGCCAGCAGCCACCATGAAACAGGGAGCAATGAAAAACTGTTTTTT.